This T cell receptor (beta chain) came from a study of T cell responses to AZD1222 COVID-19 vaccine. Study outcomes and limitations: Possibly, clonal diversity was underestimated; donors were largely white British and included more females. Reportedly, nearly half the spike-specific TCRs target unmutated variant regions. In all cases, repertoires were sampled only after the peak T cell response. Baseline serostatus was positive in only six AZD1222 recipients.

As concerns this clone: The antigen is unknown.

Germline loops: CDR1 SGHTS, CDR2 YDEGEE. V dropped 4 bases and J dropped 10 bases, with 15 bases sitting between them. The CDR3 runs 14 residues. Using immunoSEQ multiplex PCR, the repertoire was profiled, and TCRdb retains in-frame clones only, with some absent. The table records roughly 150,000 clones, about nine tenths of them present only once. This sequence was found in an adult who had recovered from COVID-19. The chain is built from TRBV5-8 and TRBJ1-6; a weak D match, TRBD1 (6 bases). This specimen consisted of peripheral blood, obtained after recovery from COVID-19. CDR3 region: CASSPLQGMSPLHF. The CDR3 region has the DNA TGTGCCAGCAGCCCATTACAGGGAATGTCACCCCTCCACTTT.